This record covers a single T cell receptor beta chain. Trimming took off 7 bases at V and 6 bases at J, with 14 bases between the two ends. The CDR3 spans 12 residues. Germline V lookup: CDR1 SGHRS, CDR2 YFSETQ. The entry originates in a study of OX40 agonist ivuxolimab in advanced cancers. Generated by immunoSEQ multiplex PCR, the TCRdb table keeps only in-frame clones and is missing some. The data show 86,000 or so clones, 92% seen once. Sequencing used CD4+ or CD8+ T cells sorted from blood, obtained in a trial of the OX40 agonist ivuxolimab. The genes are TRBV5-1 and TRBJ2-7, with D unresolved. This receptor was obtained from an adult with an advanced solid tumor such as melanoma, head and neck, liver or kidney cancer. The CDR3 is CASGEQPSEQYF. Written as DNA, the CDR3 is TGCGCCAGCGGGGAACAGCCCTCCGAGCAGTACTTC. Full variable domain (remainder filled in from reference TRBV5-1 and TRBJ2-7): KAGVTQTPRYLIKTRGQQVTLSCSPISGHRSVSWYQQTPGQGLQFLFEYFSETQRNKGNFPGRFSGRQFSNSRSEMNVSTLELGDSALYLCASGEQPSEQYFGPGTRLTVT.